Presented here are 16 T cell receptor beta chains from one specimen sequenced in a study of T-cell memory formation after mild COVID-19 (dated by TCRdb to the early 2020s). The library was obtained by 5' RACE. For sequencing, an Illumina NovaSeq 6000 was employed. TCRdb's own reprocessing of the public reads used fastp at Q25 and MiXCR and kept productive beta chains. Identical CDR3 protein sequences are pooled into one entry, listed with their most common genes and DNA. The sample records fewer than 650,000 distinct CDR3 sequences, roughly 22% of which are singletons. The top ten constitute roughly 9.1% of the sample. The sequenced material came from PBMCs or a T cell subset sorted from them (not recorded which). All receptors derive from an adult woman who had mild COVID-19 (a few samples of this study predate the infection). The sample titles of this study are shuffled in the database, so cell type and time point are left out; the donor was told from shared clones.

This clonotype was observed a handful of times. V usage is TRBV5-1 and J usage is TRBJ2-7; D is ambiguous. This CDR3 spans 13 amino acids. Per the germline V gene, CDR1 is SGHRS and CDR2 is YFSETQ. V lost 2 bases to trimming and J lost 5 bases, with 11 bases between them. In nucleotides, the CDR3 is TGCGCCAGCAGCTTAGGAATCATGAACGAGCAGTACTTC. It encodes CASSLGIMNEQYF.

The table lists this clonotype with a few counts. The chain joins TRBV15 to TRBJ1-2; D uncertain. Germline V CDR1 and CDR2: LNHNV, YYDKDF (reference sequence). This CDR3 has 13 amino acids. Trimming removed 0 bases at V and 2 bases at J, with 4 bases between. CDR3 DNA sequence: TGTGCCACCAGCAGAGATCGAAACTATGGCTACACCTTC. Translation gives CATSRDRNYGYTF.

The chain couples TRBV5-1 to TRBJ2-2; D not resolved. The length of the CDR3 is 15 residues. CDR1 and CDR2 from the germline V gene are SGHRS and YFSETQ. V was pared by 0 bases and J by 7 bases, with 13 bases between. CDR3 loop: CASSLVLGLNGELFF. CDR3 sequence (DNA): TGCGCCAGCAGCTTGGTATTAGGCCTAAACGGGGAGCTGTTTTTT.

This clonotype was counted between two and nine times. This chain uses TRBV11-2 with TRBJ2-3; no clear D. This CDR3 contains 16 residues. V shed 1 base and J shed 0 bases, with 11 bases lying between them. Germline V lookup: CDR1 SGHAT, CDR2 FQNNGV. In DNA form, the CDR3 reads TGTGCCAGCAGCTTAGGGATTGCAGCAAGCACAGATACGCAGTATTTT. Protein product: CASSLGIAASTDTQYF.

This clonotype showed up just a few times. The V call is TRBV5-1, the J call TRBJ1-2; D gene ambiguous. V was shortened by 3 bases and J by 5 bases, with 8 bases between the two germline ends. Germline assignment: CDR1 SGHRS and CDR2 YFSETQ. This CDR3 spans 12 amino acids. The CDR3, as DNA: TGCGCCAGCAGCTACGACACGTATGGCTACACCTTC. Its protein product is CASSYDTYGYTF. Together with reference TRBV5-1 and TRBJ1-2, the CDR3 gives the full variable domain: KAGVTQTPRYLIKTRGQQVTLSCSPISGHRSVSWYQQTPGQGLQFLFEYFSETQRNKGNFPGRFSGRQFSNSRSEMNVSTLELGDSALYLCASSYDTYGYTFGSGTRLTVV.

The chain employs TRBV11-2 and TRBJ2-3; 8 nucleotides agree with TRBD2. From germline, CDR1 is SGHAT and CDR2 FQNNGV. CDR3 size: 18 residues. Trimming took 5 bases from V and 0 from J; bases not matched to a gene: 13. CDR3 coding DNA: TGTGCCAGCAGCCAAGTCGGGCTAGCGGGTCATAGCACAGATACGCAGTATTTT. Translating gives CASSQVGLAGHSTDTQYF.

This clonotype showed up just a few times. The CDR3 sequence is CASSQEGRLLHF. CDR3 sequence (DNA): TGTGCCAGCAGCCAAGAAGGCCGATTACTCCACTTT. This chain connects TRBV3-1 to TRBJ1-6; D ambiguous. The V gene lost 0 bases and the J gene lost 16 bases, with 10 bases spanning the gap. This CDR3 contains 12 residues. Per germline, CDR1 LGHDT and CDR2 YNNKEL (reference sequence).

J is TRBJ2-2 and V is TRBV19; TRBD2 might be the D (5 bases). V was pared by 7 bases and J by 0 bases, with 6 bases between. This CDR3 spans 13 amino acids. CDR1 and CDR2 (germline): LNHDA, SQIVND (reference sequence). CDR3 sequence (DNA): TGTGCCAGTACGGGGTCGAACACCGGGGAGCTGTTTTTT. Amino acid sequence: CASTGSNTGELFF.

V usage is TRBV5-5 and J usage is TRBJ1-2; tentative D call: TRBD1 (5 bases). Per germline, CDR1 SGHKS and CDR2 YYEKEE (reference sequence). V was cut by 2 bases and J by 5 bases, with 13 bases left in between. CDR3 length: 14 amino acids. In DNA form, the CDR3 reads TGTGCCAGCAGCTTTCCCAGGGCGGAGTATGGCTACACCTTC. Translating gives CASSFPRAEYGYTF.

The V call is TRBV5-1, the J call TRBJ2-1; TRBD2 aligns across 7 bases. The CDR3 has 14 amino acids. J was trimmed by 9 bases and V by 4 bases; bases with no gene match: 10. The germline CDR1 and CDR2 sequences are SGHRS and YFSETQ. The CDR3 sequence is CASSADSTSSEQFF. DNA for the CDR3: TGCGCCAGCAGCGCGGACTCGACTAGCAGTGAGCAGTTCTTC.

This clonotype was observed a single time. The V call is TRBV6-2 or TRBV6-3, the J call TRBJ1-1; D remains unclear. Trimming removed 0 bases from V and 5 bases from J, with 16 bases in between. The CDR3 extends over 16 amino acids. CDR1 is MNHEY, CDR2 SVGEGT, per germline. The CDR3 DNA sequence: TGTGCCAGCAGTTACTCGAGTAACCGGGGTTGGACTGAAGCTTTCTTT. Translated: CASSYSSNRGWTEAFF.

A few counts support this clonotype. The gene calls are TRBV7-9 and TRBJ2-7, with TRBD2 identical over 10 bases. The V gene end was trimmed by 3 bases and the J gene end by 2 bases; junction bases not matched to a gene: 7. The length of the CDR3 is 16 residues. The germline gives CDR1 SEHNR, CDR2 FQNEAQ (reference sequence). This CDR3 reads CASSFTLAGAAYEQYF. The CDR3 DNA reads TGTGCCAGCAGCTTCACTCTAGCGGGAGCAGCCTACGAGCAGTACTTC.

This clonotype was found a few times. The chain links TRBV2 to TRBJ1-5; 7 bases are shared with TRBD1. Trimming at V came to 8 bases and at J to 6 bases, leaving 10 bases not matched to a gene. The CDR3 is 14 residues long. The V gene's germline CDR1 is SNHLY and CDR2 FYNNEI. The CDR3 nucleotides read TGTGCCAGCGGCGCACAGGGGTCGAGTCAGCCCCAGCATTTT. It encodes CASGAQGSSQPQHF.

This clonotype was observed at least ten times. As DNA, the CDR3 is TGTGCCAGCAGCCTGGGACTTTACAATGAGCAGTTCTTC. Translation gives CASSLGLYNEQFF. This chain links TRBV27 with TRBJ2-1; TRBD2 is a possible D gene (6 bases). The CDR3 runs 13 residues. Germline CDR1 and CDR2: MNHEY and SMNVEV (reference sequence). Trimming left V 6 bases short and J 4 bases short, with 10 bases between.

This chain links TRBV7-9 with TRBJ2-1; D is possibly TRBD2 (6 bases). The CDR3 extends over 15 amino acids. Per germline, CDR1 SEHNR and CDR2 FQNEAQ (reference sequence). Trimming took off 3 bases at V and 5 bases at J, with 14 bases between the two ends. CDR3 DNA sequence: TGTGCCAGCAGCTTCAGGGCTAGCGACGACAATGAGCAGTTCTTC. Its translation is CASSFRASDDNEQFF.

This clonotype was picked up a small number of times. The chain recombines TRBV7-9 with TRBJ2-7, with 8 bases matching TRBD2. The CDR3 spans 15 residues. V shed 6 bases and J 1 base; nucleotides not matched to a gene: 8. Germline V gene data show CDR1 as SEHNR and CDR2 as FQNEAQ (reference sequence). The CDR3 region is CASRFDGGRSYEQYF. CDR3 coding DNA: TGTGCCAGCAGATTCGACGGCGGGAGGTCCTACGAGCAGTACTTC.